These 25 T cell receptor beta chains share one sample of origin, sequenced in a study of cytomegalovirus exposure and HLA in healthy donors. The PCR used 60 Vbeta and 13 Jbeta primers. TCRdb keeps only in-frame clones here, not all; method: immunoSEQ multiplex PCR. The sample holds 100,000 to 150,000 clones, over 60% seen once. The material sequenced was PBMCs. All receptors come from a middle-aged woman in good health and CMV-seronegative.

In its sample, this clone was seen a few times. CDR3 region: CASSDPTSGSSGSYNEQFF. CDR3 nucleotide sequence: TGCGCCAGCAGTGATCCGACTAGCGGGAGTTCTGGTTCCTACAATGAGCAGTTCTTC. V gene TRBV10-1 combines with J gene TRBJ2-1, with 12 bases matching TRBD2. The J segment lost 1 base and the V segment lost 3 bases, leaving 10 bases of the junction unmatched. Germline V gene sequence: CDR1 WNHNN, CDR2 SYGVQD (reference sequence). The CDR3 runs 19 residues.

The rearrangement joins TRBV6-5 to TRBJ1-4; D is ambiguous. The CDR3 sequence is 14 residues long. Germline CDR1 reads MNHEY; CDR2 reads SVGAGI. Trimming cost V 5 bases and J 7 bases, with 14 bases left between them. Here the CDR3 reads CASSVSQRIEKLFF. The CDR3 region has the DNA TGTGCCAGCAGTGTTTCCCAGCGAATTGAAAAACTGTTTTTT.

This clone has more than one count but fewer than ten. The J gene is TRBJ2-7, the V gene TRBV28; 13 nucleotides match TRBD2. This CDR3 is built from 20 residues. Germline trimming cut 6 bases from V and 2 bases from J; bases unmatched to any gene: 19. The germline V gene encodes CDR1 MDHEN and CDR2 SYDVKM. This CDR3 reads CASSRDPLAGGPFGTYEQYF. The CDR3 DNA sequence: TGTGCCAGCAGCCGAGATCCACTAGCGGGAGGGCCTTTTGGGACCTACGAGCAGTACTTC.

The chain couples TRBV29-1 to TRBJ1-2; D unclear. The V and J ends lost 2 bases and 4 bases respectively, with 14 bases between them. This CDR3 is 14 amino acids long. Germline assignment: CDR1 SQVTM and CDR2 ANQGSEA. CDR3 bases: TGCAGCGTTGAATATCTCTACAGAACCTATGGCTACACCTTC. It encodes CSVEYLYRTYGYTF.

V and J are TRBV6-1 and TRBJ1-5; D is undetermined. CDR3 length equals 13 residues. Germline V gene data show CDR1 as MNHNS and CDR2 as SASEGT. Trimming removed 5 bases from V and 3 bases from J, with 8 bases in between. The CDR3 is CASSTQSNQPQHF. The DNA for the CDR3 is TGTGCCAGCAGTACACAGTCCAATCAGCCCCAGCATTTT.

The CDR3 sequence is CASSYGEDAEAFF. In DNA form, the CDR3 reads TGTGCCAGCAGTTATGGGGAGGACGCTGAAGCTTTCTTT. The chain employs TRBV6-5 and TRBJ1-1, with D uncertain. V lost 3 bases and J lost 6, with 11 bases in between. The CDR3 is 13 residues long. Germline V gene data show CDR1 as MNHEY and CDR2 as SVGAGI.

The rearrangement uses TRBV9 and TRBJ2-5; TRBD1 matches 7 bases. The V segment lost 4 bases and the J segment 5 bases; nucleotides outside the gene matches: 8. This CDR3 is built from 14 residues. Germline V gene sequence: CDR1 SGDLS, CDR2 YYNGEE. The CDR3 sequence: CASSQGQLRETQYF. DNA for the CDR3: TGTGCCAGCAGCCAGGGACAGTTGAGGGAGACCCAGTACTTC.

This chain connects TRBV19 to TRBJ2-1, with D maybe TRBD2 (6 bases). The CDR3 covers 15 residues. Germline loops: CDR1 LNHDA, CDR2 SQIVND (reference sequence). Deletions cut 6 bases from V and 6 bases from J, with 18 bases between. The CDR3 loop reads CASRPWKRAGNEQFF. The CDR3 DNA follows: TGTGCCAGTAGGCCCTGGAAGCGGGCAGGCAATGAGCAGTTCTTC.

The genes are TRBV2 and TRBJ2-5; D perhaps matches TRBD2 (6 bases). This CDR3 region has 14 residues. Trimming took 5 bases from V and 0 from J, leaving 10 bases between them. The germline V gene encodes CDR1 SNHLY and CDR2 FYNNEI. The CDR3 loop reads CASSPGTYQETQYF. The CDR3 DNA reads as TGTGCCAGCAGTCCTGGGACTTACCAAGAGACCCAGTACTTC. Drawing the rest from reference TRBV2 and TRBJ2-5, the complete variable domain is EPEVTQTPSHQVTQMGQEVILRCVPISNHLYFYWYRQILGQKVEFLVSFYNNEISEKSEIFDDQFSVERPDGSNFTLKIRSTKLEDSAMYFCASSPGTYQETQYFGPGTRLLVL.

This clone was counted only a few times. The chain recombines TRBV4-1 with TRBJ2-7; 8 bases line up with TRBD2. V dropped 4 bases and J dropped 3; count of bases not matched to a gene: 11. The V gene's germline CDR1 is MGHRA and CDR2 YSYEKL. CDR3 size: 16 residues. CDR3 sequence (DNA): TGCGCCAGCAGCCCAACCCAAGCGGGAGTAGGCTACGAGCAGTACTTC. Its protein product is CASSPTQAGVGYEQYF.

This clone was detected a few times. The rearrangement links TRBV11-3 to TRBJ2-3, with D maybe TRBD2 (7 bases). The V gene's germline CDR1 is SGHNT and CDR2 YENEEA. The ends were cut back, 3 bases at V and 4 bases at J, with 17 bases in the middle. The CDR3 has 16 amino acids. The DNA of the CDR3 is TGTGCCAGCAGCTTTGGGGGGGCCGGCCCCGCAGATACGCAGTATTTT. Translation: CASSFGGAGPADTQYF. Drawing the rest from reference TRBV11-3 and TRBJ2-3, the complete variable domain is EAGVVQSPRYKIIEKKQPVAFWCNPISGHNTLYWYLQNLGQGPELLIRYENEEAVDDSQLPKDRFSAERLKGVDSTLKIQPAELGDSAVYLCASSFGGAGPADTQYFGPGTRLTVL.

The chain combines TRBV6-5 with TRBJ2-7; no clear D. Germline V gives CDR1 MNHEY, CDR2 SVGAGI. V was trimmed by 5 bases and J by 3 bases, leaving 2 bases between them. The CDR3 contains 10 residues. The CDR3, as DNA: TGTGCCAGCAGTCTCTACGAGCAGTACTTC. Amino acid sequence: CASSLYEQYF.

The chain joins TRBV4-2 to TRBJ2-1, with D hard to call. Trimming took off 1 base at V and 0 bases at J, with 7 bases between the two ends. This CDR3 is 15 amino acids long. Germline values: CDR1 LGHNA, CDR2 YNFKEQ. The CDR3 coding sequence is TGTGCCAGCAGCCAAGGTCTATCCTCCTACAATGAGCAGTTCTTC. It specifies CASSQGLSSYNEQFF.

The chain has TRBV5-4 and TRBJ2-3; 11 bases are shared with TRBD2. This CDR3 contains 16 residues. Trimming at V came to 4 bases and at J to 0 bases, leaving 4 bases not matched to a gene. Germline values: CDR1 SGHNT, CDR2 YYREEE (reference sequence). The CDR3 nucleotides are TGTGCCAGCAGCGGGACTAGCGGACCAAGCACAGATACGCAGTATTTT. This codes for CASSGTSGPSTDTQYF.

CDR3 loop: CASSPADRVPDTQYF. Written as DNA, the CDR3 is TGTGCCAGCAGCCCCGCCGACAGGGTACCAGATACGCAGTATTTT. The chain couples TRBV14 to TRBJ2-3; 7 bases fit TRBD1. Germline V gene sequence: CDR1 SGHDN, CDR2 FVKESK. The CDR3 spans 15 residues. Germline trimming cut 4 bases from V and 4 bases from J; bases unmatched to any gene: 8.

This clone has just one count. This chain joins TRBV6-5 and TRBJ2-7, with 7 bases matching TRBD1. The CDR3 has 14 residues. V dropped 6 bases and J dropped 1; count of bases not matched to a gene: 6. Looked up from germline, CDR1 is MNHEY and CDR2 is SVGAGI. CDR3 DNA: TGTGCCAGCAGCCTGAACAGGGGATCCTACGAGCAGTACTTC. It translates to CASSLNRGSYEQYF.

V and J are TRBV5-4 and TRBJ1-1; D is unresolved. Trimming cost V 4 bases and J 0 bases, with 7 bases left between them. The CDR3 has 13 amino acids. Germline loops: CDR1 SGHNT, CDR2 YYREEE (reference sequence). Written as DNA, the CDR3 is TGTGCCAGCAGCCGTCTACTGAACACTGAAGCTTTCTTT. Protein sequence: CASSRLLNTEAFF.

V is TRBV28 and J is TRBJ2-7; TRBD2 is a possible D gene (6 bases). The CDR3 runs 14 residues. V was clipped by 1 base and J by 3 bases, with 10 bases between them. Germline V gives CDR1 MDHEN, CDR2 SYDVKM. The CDR3 spells CASSLSAGLYEQYF. The CDR3 DNA sequence: TGTGCCAGCAGTTTATCGGCGGGGCTCTACGAGCAGTACTTC.

The genes are TRBV10-3 and TRBJ2-1, with 11 bases aligning to TRBD2. V trimming: 8 bases; J trimming: 4 bases; junction bases outside the gene matches: 4. Germline CDR1 ENHRY, CDR2 SYGVKD. This CDR3 contains 14 residues. CDR3 DNA sequence: TGTGCCATCGGCTTAGCGGGAGGGTACAATGAGCAGTTCTTC. It yields the protein CAIGLAGGYNEQFF.

The V and J genes are TRBV6-1 and TRBJ2-1, with D possibly being TRBD2 (5 bases). The V gene lost 5 bases and the J gene lost 5 bases, with 10 bases spanning the gap. CDR1 and CDR2 from the germline V gene are MNHNS and SASEGT. This CDR3 contains 13 residues. CDR3: CASSYGGNNEQFF. Written as DNA, the CDR3 is TGTGCCAGCAGTTATGGAGGAAACAATGAGCAGTTCTTC.

V usage is TRBV6-5 and J usage is TRBJ1-2; D may be TRBD1 (5 bases). Germline V gene lookup returns CDR1 MNHEY and CDR2 SVGAGI. There are 14 residues in the CDR3. Trimming stripped 2 bases from V and 5 bases from J, with 12 bases between. CDR3 coding DNA: TGTGCCAGCAGTTACAGGGGCAGGGATTATGGCTACACCTTC. As protein: CASSYRGRDYGYTF.

Here the CDR3 DNA reads TGTGCCAGCAGTTTAGCGGCAGCCAACACCGGGGAGCTGTTTTTT. Amino acid sequence: CASSLAAANTGELFF. The J gene is TRBJ2-2, the V gene TRBV28; D not resolved. V was pared by 2 bases and J by 2 bases, with 9 bases between. The germline V gene has CDR1 MDHEN and CDR2 SYDVKM. This CDR3 has 15 residues.

The chain couples TRBV6-7 to TRBJ2-6; no reliable D call. TRBV6-7 is an open reading frame whose function is uncertain. This CDR3 has 15 residues. V was shortened by 5 bases and J by 4 bases, with 12 bases between the two germline ends. The CDR3 reads CASSPRKAGANVLTF. DNA of the CDR3: TGTGCCAGCAGTCCCCGGAAAGCGGGGGCCAACGTCCTGACTTTC.

This chain uses TRBV27 with TRBJ1-2, with D tentatively TRBD1 (5 bases). Per the germline V gene, CDR1 is MNHEY and CDR2 is SMNVEV (reference sequence). This CDR3 contains 17 residues. V was pared by 2 bases and J by 4 bases, with 20 bases between. The DNA of the CDR3 is TGTGCCAGCAGTTTAAGGGTTGTTGGAATTAGGGGCTATGGCTACACCTTC. It is translated as CASSLRVVGIRGYGYTF.

The gene calls are TRBV5-6 and TRBJ2-7, with a possible D match to TRBD1 (6 bases). CDR3 length equals 13 residues. Trimming removed 1 base from V and 2 bases from J, with 7 bases in between. Per germline, CDR1 SGHDT and CDR2 YYEEEE. The CDR3 sequence: CASSLRQAYEQYF. The CDR3 DNA reads TGTGCCAGCAGCTTGAGACAGGCCTACGAGCAGTACTTC.